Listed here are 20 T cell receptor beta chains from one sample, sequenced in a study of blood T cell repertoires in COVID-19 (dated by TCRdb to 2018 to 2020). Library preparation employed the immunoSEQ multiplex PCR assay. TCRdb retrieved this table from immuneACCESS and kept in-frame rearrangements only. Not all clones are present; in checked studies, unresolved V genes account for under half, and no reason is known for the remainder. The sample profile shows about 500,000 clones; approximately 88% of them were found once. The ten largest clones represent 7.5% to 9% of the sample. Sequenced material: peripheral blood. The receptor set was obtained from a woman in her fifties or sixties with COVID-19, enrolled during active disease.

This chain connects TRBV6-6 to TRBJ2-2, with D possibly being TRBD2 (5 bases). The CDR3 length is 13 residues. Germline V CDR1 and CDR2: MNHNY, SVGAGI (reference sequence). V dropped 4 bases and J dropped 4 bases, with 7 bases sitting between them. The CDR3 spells CASSSEGTGELFF. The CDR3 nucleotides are TGTGCCAGCAGTTCCGAGGGCACCGGGGAGCTGTTTTTT.

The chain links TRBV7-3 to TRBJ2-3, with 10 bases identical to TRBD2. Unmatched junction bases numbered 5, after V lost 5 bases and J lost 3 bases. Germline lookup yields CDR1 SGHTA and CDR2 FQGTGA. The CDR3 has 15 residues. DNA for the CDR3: TGTGCCAGCAGCCGTACTAGCGGGGAGACAGATACGCAGTATTTT. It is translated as CASSRTSGETDTQYF.

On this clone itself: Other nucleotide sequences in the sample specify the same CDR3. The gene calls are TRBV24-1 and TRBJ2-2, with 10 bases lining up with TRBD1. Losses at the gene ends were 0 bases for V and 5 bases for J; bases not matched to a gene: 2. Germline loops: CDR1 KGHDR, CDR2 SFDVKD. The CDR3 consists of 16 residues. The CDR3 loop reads CATSDLGQGGTGELFF. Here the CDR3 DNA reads TGTGCCACCAGTGATTTGGGACAGGGGGGGACCGGGGAGCTGTTTTTT.

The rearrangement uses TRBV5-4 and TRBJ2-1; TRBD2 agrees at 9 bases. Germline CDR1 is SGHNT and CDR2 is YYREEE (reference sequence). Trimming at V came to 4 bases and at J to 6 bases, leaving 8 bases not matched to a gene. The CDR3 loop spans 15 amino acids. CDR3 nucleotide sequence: TGTGCCAGCAGCCCGGGCGGGGGGGGCCGCAATGAGCAGTTCTTC. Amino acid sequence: CASSPGGGGRNEQFF.

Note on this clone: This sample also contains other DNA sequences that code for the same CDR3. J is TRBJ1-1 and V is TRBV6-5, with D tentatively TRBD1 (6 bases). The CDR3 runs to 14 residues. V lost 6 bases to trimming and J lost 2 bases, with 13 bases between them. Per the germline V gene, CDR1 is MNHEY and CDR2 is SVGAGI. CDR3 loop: CASSSQGGNTEAFF. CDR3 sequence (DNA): TGTGCCAGCAGCTCACAAGGGGGTAACACTGAAGCTTTCTTT.

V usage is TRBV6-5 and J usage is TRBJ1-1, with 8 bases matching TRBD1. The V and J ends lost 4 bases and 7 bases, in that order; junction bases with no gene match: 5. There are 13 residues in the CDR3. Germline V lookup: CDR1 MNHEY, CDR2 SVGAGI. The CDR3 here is CASSSPDRVEAFF. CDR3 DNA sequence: TGTGCCAGCAGTTCCCCGGACAGGGTTGAAGCTTTCTTT.

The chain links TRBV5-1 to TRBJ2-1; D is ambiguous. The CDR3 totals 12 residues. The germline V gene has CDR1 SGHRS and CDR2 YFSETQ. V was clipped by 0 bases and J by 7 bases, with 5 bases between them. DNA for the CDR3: TGCGCCAGCAGCTTGGCCGGGAATGAGCAGTTCTTC. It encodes CASSLAGNEQFF.

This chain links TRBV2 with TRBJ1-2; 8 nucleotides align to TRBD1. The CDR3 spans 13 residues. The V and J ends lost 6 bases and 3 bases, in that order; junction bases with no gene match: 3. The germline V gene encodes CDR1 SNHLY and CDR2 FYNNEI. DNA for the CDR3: TGTGCCAGCAGCACGACAGGGGACTATGGCTACACCTTC. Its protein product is CASSTTGDYGYTF.

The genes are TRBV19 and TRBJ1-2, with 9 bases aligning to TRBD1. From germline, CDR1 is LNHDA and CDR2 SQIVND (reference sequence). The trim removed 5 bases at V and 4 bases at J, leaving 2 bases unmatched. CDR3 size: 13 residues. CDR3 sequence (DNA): TGTGCCAGTAGTCTGGGACAGGGCTATGGCTACACCTTC. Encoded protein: CASSLGQGYGYTF. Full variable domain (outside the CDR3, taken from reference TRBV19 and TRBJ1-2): DGGITQSPKYLFRKEGQNVTLSCEQNLNHDAMYWYRQDPGQGLRLIYYSQIVNDFQKGDIAEGYSVSREKKESFPLTVTSAQKNPTAFYLCASSLGQGYGYTFGSGTRLTVV.

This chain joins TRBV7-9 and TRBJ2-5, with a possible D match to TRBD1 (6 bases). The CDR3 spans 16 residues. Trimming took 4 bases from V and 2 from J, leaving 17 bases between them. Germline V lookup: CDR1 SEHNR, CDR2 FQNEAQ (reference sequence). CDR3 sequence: CASSSWYRVVQETQYF. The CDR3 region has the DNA TGTGCCAGCAGCTCCTGGTACAGGGTAGTTCAAGAGACCCAGTACTTC.

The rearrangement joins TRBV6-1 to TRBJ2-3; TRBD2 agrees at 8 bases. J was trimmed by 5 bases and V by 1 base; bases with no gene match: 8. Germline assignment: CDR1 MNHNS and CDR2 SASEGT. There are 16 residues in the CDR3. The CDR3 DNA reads TGTGCCAGCAGTGAAGTCTTGGCGGGAGGACGAGATACGCAGTATTTT. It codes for CASSEVLAGGRDTQYF.

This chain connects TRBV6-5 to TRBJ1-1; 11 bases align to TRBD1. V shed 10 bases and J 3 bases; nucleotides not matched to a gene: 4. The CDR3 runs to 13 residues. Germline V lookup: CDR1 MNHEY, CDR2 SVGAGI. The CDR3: CATPDRGHTEAFF. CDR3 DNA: TGTGCCACCCCGGACAGGGGGCACACTGAAGCTTTCTTT.

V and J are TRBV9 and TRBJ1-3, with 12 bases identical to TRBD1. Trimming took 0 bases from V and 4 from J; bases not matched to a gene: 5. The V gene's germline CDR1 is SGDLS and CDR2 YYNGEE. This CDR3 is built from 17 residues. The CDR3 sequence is CASSVVPGQGAGNTIYF. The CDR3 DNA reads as TGTGCCAGCAGCGTAGTCCCGGGACAGGGGGCGGGAAACACCATATATTTT.

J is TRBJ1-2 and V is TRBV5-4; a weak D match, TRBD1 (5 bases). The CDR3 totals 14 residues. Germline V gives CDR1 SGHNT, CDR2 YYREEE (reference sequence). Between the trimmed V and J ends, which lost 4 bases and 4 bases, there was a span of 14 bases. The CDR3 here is CASSPDTGFYGYTF. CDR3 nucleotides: TGTGCCAGCAGCCCAGATACAGGATTCTATGGCTACACCTTC. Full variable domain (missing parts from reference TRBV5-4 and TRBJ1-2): ETGVTQSPTHLIKTRGQQVTLRCSSQSGHNTVSWYQQALGQGPQFIFQYYREEENGRGNFPPRFSGLQFPNYSSELNVNALELDDSALYLCASSPDTGFYGYTFGSGTRLTVV.

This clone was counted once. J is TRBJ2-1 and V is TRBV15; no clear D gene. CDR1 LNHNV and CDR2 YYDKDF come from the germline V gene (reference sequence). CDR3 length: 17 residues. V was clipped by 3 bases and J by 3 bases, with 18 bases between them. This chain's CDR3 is CATSSGLVRSNYNEQFF. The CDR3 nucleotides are TGTGCCACCAGCAGTGGCCTAGTACGATCTAACTACAATGAGCAGTTCTTC.

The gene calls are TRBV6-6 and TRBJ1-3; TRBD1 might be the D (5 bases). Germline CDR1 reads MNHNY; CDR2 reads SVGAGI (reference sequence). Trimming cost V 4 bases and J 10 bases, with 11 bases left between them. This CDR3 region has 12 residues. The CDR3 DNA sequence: TGTGCCAGCAGTTCACAGGTCGTGACCATATATTTT. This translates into CASSSQVVTIYF.

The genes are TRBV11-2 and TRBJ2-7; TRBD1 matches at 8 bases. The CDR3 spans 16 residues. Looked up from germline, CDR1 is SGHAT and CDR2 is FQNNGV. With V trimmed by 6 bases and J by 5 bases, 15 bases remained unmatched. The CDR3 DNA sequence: TGTGCCAGCAGTCTTAGAATGCAGGGGGCTTGGGACGAGCAGTACTTC. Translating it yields CASSLRMQGAWDEQYF.

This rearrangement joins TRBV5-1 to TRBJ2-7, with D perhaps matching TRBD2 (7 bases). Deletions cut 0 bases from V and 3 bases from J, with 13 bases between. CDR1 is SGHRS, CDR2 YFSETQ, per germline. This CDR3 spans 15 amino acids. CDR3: CASSLEGGGIYEQYF. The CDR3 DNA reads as TGCGCCAGCAGCTTGGAAGGCGGGGGCATCTACGAGCAGTACTTC.

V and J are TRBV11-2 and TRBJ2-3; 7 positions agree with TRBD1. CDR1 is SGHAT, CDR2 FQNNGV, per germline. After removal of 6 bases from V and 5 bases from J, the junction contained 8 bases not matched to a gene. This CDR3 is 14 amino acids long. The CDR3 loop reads CASSTYRGGDTQYF. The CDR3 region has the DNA TGTGCCAGCAGTACTTACAGGGGTGGAGATACGCAGTATTTT.

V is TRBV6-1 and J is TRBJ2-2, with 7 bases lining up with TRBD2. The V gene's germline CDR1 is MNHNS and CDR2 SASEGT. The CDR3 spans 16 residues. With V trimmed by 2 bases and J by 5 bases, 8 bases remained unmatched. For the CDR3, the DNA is TGTGCCAGCAGTGAACGGGACCCCGGGAGGACCGGGGAGCTGTTTTTT. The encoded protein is CASSERDPGRTGELFF.